This T cell receptor (beta chain) was retrieved from a study of early T cells in non-severe SARS-CoV-2 infection (dated by TCRdb to the early 2020s). In terms of the full investigation: Because TCR sequencing was done on bulk RNA from unsorted whole blood, the alpha and beta chains could not be paired.

As to this clonotype: Its antigen is currently not known. No clone much larger than this one lies a single base away; base qualities are absent.

This was a case-control study nested in a cohort of healthcare workers in London, UK, who had nasopharyngeal swab PCR tests and blood samples taken every week. Between 23 and 31 March 2020, the week of the UK lockdown, healthcare workers were enrolled and then followed up weekly for as long as 16 weeks. General study outcomes and caveats: VDJdb matching was skewed toward anti-spike CD8 responses and likely underestimated virus-specific expansions, missing private and CD4 specificities.

From the cysteine up to the phenylalanine, the CDR3 has a length of 17 residues. The entry retains the CDR3 DNA only, 51 bases that are in frame from base 1. Trimming leaves V shorter by 4 bases and J shorter by 1 base, with the junction holding 13 bases beyond the gene matches. CDR1 and CDR2 are read off the germline V gene as SGHDT and YYEEEE. Library preparation was by 5' RACE. Sequencing took place on a NextSeq 500. The TCR library protocol attached unique molecular identifiers to individual cDNA molecules to correct for sequencing error and PCR bias. Sequencing covered both TCR alpha and beta chains, and within each sample the abundances of alpha and beta sequences were tightly co-correlated. In the source study's methods: Decombinator V4 was used to annotate the V gene, J gene and CDR3 of the TCR sequences. Expanded TCRs were defined as changing significantly between any two time points under a Poisson model with p below 0.0001. Abundances of TCRs were expressed as counts per million after normalisation to the total number of TCRs sequenced in each sample. MAIT TCRs were defined by TRAV1-2 paired with TRAJ12, TRAJ20 or TRAJ33, and iNKT TCRs by TRAV10 paired with TRAJ18. A search of VDJdb, accessed on 1 November 2021, was run for TCRs annotated to CMV, EBV and SARS-CoV-2, with TCRs annotated for multiple antigens excluded. TCRdb took the public reads, trimmed them with fastp at Q25, ran MiXCR for clone calling and kept in-frame beta chains. Every CDR3 protein is listed once, alongside the most common genes and DNA of its rows. V and J calls and clone size were set by TCRdb, not the authors. This sample lists approximately 80,000 distinct CDR3 sequences; approximately 12% were detected once. 3.4% of the sample is held by the ten biggest clonotypes.

The receptor was derived from an adult who was a healthcare worker with PCR-confirmed SARS-CoV-2 infection or an uninfected control (not recorded which). Sequenced sample: whole blood. Recombination connected TRBV5-6 to TRBJ1-2; 7 central nucleotides agree with TRBD1. The CDR3 here reads CASSQSWTGLLNYGYTF. The nucleotides are TGTGCCAGCAGCCAGTCTTGGACAGGTCTCCTTAACTATGGCTACACCTTC. The entire variable domain, with the stretches around the CDR3 drawn from the reference TRBV5-6 and TRBJ1-2 proteins, is DAGVTQSPTHLIKTRGQQVTLRCSPKSGHDTVSWYQQALGQGPQFIFQYYEEEERQRGNFPDRFSGHQFPNYSSELNVNALLLGDSALYLCASSQSWTGLLNYGYTFGSGTRLTVV.